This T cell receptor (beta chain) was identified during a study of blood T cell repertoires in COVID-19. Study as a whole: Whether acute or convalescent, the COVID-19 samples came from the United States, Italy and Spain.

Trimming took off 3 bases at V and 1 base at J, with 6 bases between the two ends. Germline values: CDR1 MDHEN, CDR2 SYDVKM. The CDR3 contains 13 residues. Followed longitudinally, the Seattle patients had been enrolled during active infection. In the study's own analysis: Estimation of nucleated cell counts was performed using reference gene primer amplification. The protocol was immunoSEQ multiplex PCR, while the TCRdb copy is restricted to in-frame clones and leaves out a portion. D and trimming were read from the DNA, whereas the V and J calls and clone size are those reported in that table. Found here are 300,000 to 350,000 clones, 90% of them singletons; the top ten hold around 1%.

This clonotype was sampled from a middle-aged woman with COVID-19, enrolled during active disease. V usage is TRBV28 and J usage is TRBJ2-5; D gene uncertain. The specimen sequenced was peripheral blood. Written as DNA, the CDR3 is TGTGCCAGCAGTTTGAGGCCCCAAGAGACCCAGTACTTC. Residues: CASSLRPQETQYF.